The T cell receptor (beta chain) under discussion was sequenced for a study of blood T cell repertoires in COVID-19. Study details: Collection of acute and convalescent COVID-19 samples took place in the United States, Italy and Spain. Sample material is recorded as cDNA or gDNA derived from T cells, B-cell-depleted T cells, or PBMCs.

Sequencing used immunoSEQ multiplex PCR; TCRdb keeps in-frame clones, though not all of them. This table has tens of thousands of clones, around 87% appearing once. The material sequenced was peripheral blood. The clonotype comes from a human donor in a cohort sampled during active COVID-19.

CDR3 sequence (DNA): TGTGCCAGCAGCCGGCAGGGCCTCCAAGAGACCCAGTACTTC. It encodes CASSRQGLQETQYF. The V gene is TRBV4-2, the J gene TRBJ2-5, with D possibly TRBD1 on 5 matching bases. The CDR3 has 14 amino acids. V was trimmed by 4 bases and J by 1 base, leaving 10 bases between them. Germline V gene lookup returns CDR1 LGHNA and CDR2 YNFKEQ.